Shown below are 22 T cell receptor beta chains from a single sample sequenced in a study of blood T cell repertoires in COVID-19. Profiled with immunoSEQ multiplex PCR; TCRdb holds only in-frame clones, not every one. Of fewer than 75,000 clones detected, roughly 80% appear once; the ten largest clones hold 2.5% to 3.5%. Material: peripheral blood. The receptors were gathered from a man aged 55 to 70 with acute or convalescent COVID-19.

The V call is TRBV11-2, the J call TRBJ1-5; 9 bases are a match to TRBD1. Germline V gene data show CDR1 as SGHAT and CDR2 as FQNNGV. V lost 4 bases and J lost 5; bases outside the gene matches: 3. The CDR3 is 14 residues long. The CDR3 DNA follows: TGTGCCAGCAGCTCACAGGGGGCATATCAGCCCCAGCATTTT. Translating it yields CASSSQGAYQPQHF. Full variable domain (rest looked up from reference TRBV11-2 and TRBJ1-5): EAGVAQSPRYKIIEKRQSVAFWCNPISGHATLYWYQQILGQGPKLLIQFQNNGVVDDSQLPKDRFSAERLKGVDSTLKIQPAKLEDSAVYLCASSSQGAYQPQHFGDGTRLSIL.

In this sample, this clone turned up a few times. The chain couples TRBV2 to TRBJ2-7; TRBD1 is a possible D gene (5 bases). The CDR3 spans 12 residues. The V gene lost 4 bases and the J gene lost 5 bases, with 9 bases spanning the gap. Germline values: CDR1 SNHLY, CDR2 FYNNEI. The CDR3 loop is CASSGRGDEQYF. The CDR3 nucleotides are TGTGCCAGCAGTGGTAGGGGCGACGAGCAGTACTTC.

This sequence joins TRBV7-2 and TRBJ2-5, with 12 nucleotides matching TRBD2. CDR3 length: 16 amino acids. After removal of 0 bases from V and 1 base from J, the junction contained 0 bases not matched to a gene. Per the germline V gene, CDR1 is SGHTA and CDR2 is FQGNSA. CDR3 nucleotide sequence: TGTGCCAGCAGCTTAGCGACTAGCGGGGGCCAAGAGACCCAGTACTTC. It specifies CASSLATSGGQETQYF.

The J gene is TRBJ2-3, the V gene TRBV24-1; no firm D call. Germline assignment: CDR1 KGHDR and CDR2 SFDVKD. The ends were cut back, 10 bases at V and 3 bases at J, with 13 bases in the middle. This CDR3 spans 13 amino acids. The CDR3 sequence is CATRLAATDTQYF. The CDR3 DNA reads TGTGCCACGAGGTTAGCTGCTACAGATACGCAGTATTTT.

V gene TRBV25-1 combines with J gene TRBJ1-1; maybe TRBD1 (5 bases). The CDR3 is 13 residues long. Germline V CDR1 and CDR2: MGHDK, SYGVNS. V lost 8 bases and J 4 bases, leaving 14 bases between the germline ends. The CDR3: CASRRWGVTEAFF. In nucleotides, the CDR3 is TGTGCCAGCCGCAGGTGGGGGGTCACTGAAGCTTTCTTT. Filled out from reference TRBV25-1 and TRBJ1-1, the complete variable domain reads EADIYQTPRYLVIGTGKKITLECSQTMGHDKMYWYQQDPGMELHLIHYSYGVNSTEKGDLSSESTVSRIRTEHFPLTLESARPSHTSQYLCASRRWGVTEAFFGQGTRLTVV.

The CDR3 bases are TGTGCCATCCAGGGGGGACCCTATGGCTACACCTTC. It specifies CAIQGGPYGYTF. V is TRBV10-3 and J is TRBJ1-2; 7 nucleotides line up with TRBD1. J lost 4 bases, V lost 8 bases, and 4 bases had no gene match. This CDR3 is built from 12 residues. Germline CDR1 is ENHRY and CDR2 is SYGVKD.

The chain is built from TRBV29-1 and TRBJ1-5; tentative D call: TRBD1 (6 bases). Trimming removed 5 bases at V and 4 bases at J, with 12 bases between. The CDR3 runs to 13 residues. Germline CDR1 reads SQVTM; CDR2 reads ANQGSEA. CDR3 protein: CSVRQDSNQPQHF. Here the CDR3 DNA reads TGCAGCGTTCGGCAGGACAGTAATCAGCCCCAGCATTTT.

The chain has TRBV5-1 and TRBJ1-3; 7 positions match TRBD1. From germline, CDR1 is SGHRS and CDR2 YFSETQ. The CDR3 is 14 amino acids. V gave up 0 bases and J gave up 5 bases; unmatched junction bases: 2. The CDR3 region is CASSLEGQRNTIYF. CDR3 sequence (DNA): TGCGCCAGCAGCTTGGAGGGACAGAGAAACACCATATATTTT.

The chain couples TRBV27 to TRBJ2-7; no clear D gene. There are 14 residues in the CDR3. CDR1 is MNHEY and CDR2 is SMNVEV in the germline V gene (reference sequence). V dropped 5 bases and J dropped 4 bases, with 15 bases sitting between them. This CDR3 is CASSPRPETYEQYF. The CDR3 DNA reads TGTGCCAGCAGTCCCAGACCAGAGACTTACGAGCAGTACTTC.

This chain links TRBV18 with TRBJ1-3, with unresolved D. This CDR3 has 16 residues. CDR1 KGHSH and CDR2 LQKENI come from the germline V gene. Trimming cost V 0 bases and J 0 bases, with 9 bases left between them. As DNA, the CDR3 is TGTGCCAGCTCACCACCGTCGGGGAGCTCTGGAAACACCATATATTTT. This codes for CASSPPSGSSGNTIYF.

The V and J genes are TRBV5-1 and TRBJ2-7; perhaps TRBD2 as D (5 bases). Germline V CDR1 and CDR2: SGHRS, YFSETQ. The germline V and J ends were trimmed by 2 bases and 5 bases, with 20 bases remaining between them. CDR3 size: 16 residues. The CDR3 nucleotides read TGCGCCAGCAGCTTCACCTTCGTCGGTTCCGGGGACGAGCAGTACTTC. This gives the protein CASSFTFVGSGDEQYF.

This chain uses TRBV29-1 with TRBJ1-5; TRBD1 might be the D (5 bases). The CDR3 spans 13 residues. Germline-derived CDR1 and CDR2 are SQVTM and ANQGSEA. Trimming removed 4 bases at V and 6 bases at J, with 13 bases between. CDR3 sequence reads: CSVVLIQGQPQHF. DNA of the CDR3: TGCAGCGTTGTTCTAATCCAGGGTCAGCCCCAGCATTTT.

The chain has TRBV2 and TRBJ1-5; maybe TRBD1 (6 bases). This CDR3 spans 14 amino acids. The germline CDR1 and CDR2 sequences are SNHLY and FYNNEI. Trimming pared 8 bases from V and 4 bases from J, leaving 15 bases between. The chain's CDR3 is CASGLTGNNQPQHF. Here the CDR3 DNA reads TGTGCCAGCGGTCTGACAGGAAATAATCAGCCCCAGCATTTT.

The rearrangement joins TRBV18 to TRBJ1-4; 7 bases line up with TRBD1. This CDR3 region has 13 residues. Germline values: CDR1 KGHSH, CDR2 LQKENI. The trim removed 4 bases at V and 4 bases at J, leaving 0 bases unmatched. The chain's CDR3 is CASSRDSNEKLFF. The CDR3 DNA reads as TGTGCCAGCTCACGGGACAGTAATGAAAAACTGTTTTTT.

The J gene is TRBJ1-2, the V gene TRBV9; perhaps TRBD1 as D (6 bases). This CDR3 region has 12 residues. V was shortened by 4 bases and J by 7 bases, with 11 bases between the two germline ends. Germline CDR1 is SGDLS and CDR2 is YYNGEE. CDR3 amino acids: CASSLSGVGYTF. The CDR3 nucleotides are TGTGCCAGCAGCCTTTCAGGGGTTGGCTACACCTTC.

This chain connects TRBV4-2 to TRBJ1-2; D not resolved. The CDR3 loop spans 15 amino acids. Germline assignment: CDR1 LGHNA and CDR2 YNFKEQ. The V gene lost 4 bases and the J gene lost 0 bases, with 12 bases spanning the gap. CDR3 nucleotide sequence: TGTGCCAGCAGCCCCCTGTGGGAGTCTAACTATGGCTACACCTTC. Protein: CASSPLWESNYGYTF.

The CDR3 sequence: CSVVRSSLNTEAFF. The CDR3 nucleotides are TGCAGCGTTGTAAGGAGTTCCCTGAACACTGAAGCTTTCTTT. V is TRBV29-1 and J is TRBJ1-1; D gene uncertain. Germline CDR1 SQVTM, CDR2 ANQGSEA. This CDR3 has 14 amino acids. Trimming took off 4 bases at V and 0 bases at J, with 12 bases between the two ends.

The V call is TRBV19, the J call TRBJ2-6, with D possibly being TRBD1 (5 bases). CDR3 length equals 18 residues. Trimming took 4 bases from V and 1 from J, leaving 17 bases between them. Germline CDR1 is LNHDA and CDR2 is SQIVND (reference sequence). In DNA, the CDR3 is TGTGCCAGTAGTACCCGGCAGGGTATCCCTTCTGGGGCCAACGTCCTGACTTTC. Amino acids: CASSTRQGIPSGANVLTF.

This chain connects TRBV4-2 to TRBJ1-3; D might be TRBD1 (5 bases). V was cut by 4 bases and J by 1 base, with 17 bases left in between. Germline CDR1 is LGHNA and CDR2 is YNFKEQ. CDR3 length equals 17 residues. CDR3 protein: CASSLENAQGSGNTIYF. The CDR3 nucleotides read TGTGCCAGCAGCCTAGAAAATGCCCAGGGTTCTGGAAACACCATATATTTT.

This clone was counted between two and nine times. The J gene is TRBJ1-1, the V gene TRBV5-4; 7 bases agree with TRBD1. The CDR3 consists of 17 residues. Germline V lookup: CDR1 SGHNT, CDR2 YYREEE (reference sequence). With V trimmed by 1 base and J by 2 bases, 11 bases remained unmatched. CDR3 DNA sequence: TGTGCCAGCAGCTTGCCACCGACAGGGAGCATCAACACTGAAGCTTTCTTT. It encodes CASSLPPTGSINTEAFF.

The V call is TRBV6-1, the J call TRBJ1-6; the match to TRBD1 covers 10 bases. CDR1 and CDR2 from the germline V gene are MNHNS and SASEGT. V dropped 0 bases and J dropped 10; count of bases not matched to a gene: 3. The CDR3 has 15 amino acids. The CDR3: CASSEAGTGESPLHF. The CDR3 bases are TGTGCCAGCAGTGAAGCCGGGACAGGGGAATCACCCCTCCACTTT.

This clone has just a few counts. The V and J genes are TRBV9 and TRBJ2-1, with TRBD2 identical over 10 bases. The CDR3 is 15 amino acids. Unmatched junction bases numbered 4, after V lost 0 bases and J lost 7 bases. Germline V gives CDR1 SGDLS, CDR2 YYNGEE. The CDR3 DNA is TGTGCCAGCAGCGTAGCAGCGGGGGGGGGTAATGAGCAGTTCTTC. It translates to CASSVAAGGGNEQFF. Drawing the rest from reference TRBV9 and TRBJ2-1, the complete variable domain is DSGVTQTPKHLITATGQRVTLRCSPRSGDLSVYWYQQSLDQGLQFLIQYYNGEERAKGNILERFSAQQFPDLHSELNLSSLELGDSALYFCASSVAAGGGNEQFFGPGTRLTVL.